This T cell receptor beta chain is from a study of T-cell memory formation after mild COVID-19 (dated by TCRdb to about 2021). Regarding the study in general: TCR sequence clusters from the two donors were largely donor specific. In a couple of donors, T-cell clones that expanded and contracted after mild COVID-19 were tracked by sequencing TCRalpha and TCRbeta repertoires over time. The cohort comprised two young, previously healthy adult volunteers, one female and one male. General study outcomes and caveats: SARS-CoV-2 specificity of the second-wave clones peaking on day 37 was not confirmed. Only a couple of mild cases were covered by the study, and larger cohorts that include severe cases with pre-infection samples were considered necessary. The detection of some responding clones in pre-infection memory suggests that pre-existing cross-reactive memory T cells joined the SARS-CoV-2 response. Contracting CD4+ clones were found mainly in CM and EM memory subsets, while CD8+ clones were enriched in EMRA. Balanced CD4/CD8 phenotypes were observed for clones contracting from day 15 to 85, whereas a bias towards CD4+ was observed for a second wave of clones expanding from day 15 to 37.

Turning to this clonotype: Its antigen target is currently unknown. There are no base qualities to consult, and no much larger clone falls within one base.

CDR1 DFQATT and CDR2 SNEGSKA are derived from the germline V gene (reference sequence). Here V drops 6 bases and J drops 6 bases, and the junction holds 5 bases not matched to any gene. The CDR3 holds 12 amino acids from the cysteine to the phenylalanine. The retained sequence is limited to the CDR3, 36 bases, with the frame set at the first base. PBMCs were isolated by Ficoll-Paque density gradient centrifugation. The instrument given in TCRdb is Illumina NovaSeq 6000. TCRalpha and TCRbeta cDNA libraries were built by 5'RACE with constant-segment primers, adding sample barcodes and unique molecular identifiers. Trizol reagent was used to extract RNA from every sample. The libraries were amplified in two PCR steps, and the second step added a second sample barcode and Illumina TruSeq adapters. The libraries were sequenced on an Illumina NovaSeq using 2 x 150 bp paired-end reads. In the source study's methods: With migec v1.2.7, reads were demultiplexed and then collapsed into UMI-guided consensus sequences. Using mixcr v2.1.11, UMI consensuses were aligned to TRA and TRB V and J templates and then assembled into clonotypes. A clonotype was counted as expanded or contracted only when both edgeR and NoisET called the clonotype significant, with the noise models trained on biological replicates. For edgeR calls, the cutoffs were a false discovery rate-adjusted p below 0.01 and a log2 fold-change threshold of 1. As an exploratory analysis of dynamics, PCA with hierarchical clustering was applied to max-normalized trajectories of the 1000 most abundant clonotypes. Each responding clone was given a CD4 or CD8 phenotype based on the CD4+ and CD8+ repertoires, which had been sequenced separately. The public sequencing data were trimmed at Q25 with fastp and processed into clonotypes with MiXCR by TCRdb, which kept only in-frame beta chains. Duplicate CDR3 protein sequences are folded into a single record with the most common DNA and genes. TCRdb assigned the V and J calls; the authors' analysis was not used. The table for this sample lists around 530,000 distinct CDR3 sequences; roughly 21% of them were counted only once. 7% to 9% of the sample is taken by the ten largest.

The clonotype was recovered from an adult woman who had mild COVID-19 (a few samples of this study predate the infection). The sample titles of this study are shuffled in the database, so cell type and time point are left out; the donor was told from shared clones. The material sequenced was PBMCs or a T cell subset sorted from them (not recorded which). This sequence uses TRBV20-1 and TRBJ2-1, with 7 middle bases fitting TRBD1. The DNA sequence is given as TGCAGTGCCGGGACAGACATCAATGAGCAGTTCTTC. This yields the protein CSAGTDINEQFF.